Described below is a single T cell receptor (beta chain) sequence and its context. Its cognate antigen is unknown. This record comes from a study of T cell responses to AZD1222 COVID-19 vaccine. Study findings and constraints: The CD4 TCRs associated with vaccination extended across spike and predominated at 160-218 and 743-854. White British people made up most donors, females outnumbered males, and clonal diversity was possibly underestimated. Of the AZD1222 recipients, only 5 to 7 were seropositive at baseline. Nearly half of spike-specific TCRs reportedly target unmutated variant regions.

Sequenced by immunoSEQ multiplex PCR; TCRdb stores in-frame clones only, minus some. The sample lists some 180,000 clones, roughly 93% occurring once. This CDR3 contains 13 residues. CDR1 and CDR2 from the germline V gene are SGHVS and FQNEAQ. V dropped 5 bases and J dropped 5; count of bases not matched to a gene: 3. The sample consisted of peripheral blood, taken 28 days after the second dose of the MenACWY control vaccine. V and J are TRBV7-8 and TRBJ1-5, with 7 positions matching TRBD1. The clonotype comes from an adult who received the MenACWY meningococcal vaccine as a control. The CDR3 region has the DNA TGTGCCAGCAGCCGAGACAGGGATCAGCCCCAGCATTTT. Translation gives CASSRDRDQPQHF.